The 16 T cell receptor beta chains presented below share a single source sample, sequenced in a study of blood T cell repertoires in COVID-19. Repertoires were generated with immunoSEQ multiplex PCR, while TCRdb's copy carries only in-frame clones and drops some. The repertoire holds about 270,000 clones, with 88% as singletons. The sequenced material came from PBMCs or T cells enriched from blood (not recorded which). All receptors come from a woman between 45 and 65 years old who had recovered from COVID-19.

The rearrangement uses TRBV10-3 and TRBJ1-5; 7 bases fit TRBD1. CDR3 length: 16 residues. Germline trimming cut 2 bases from V and 2 bases from J; bases unmatched to any gene: 6. Germline-derived CDR1 and CDR2 are ENHRY and SYGVKD. CDR3 protein: CAISEGRTGGNQPQHF. The CDR3 nucleotides are TGTGCCATCAGTGAGGGCCGAACAGGGGGCAATCAGCCCCAGCATTTT.

The CDR3 DNA reads TGTGCCAGCTCACCTCAGGGGATAGGTGAAGCTTTCTTT. Translating gives CASSPQGIGEAFF. The chain uses TRBV18 and TRBJ1-1, with D perhaps matching TRBD1 (6 bases). Germline CDR1 is KGHSH and CDR2 is LQKENI. V shed 3 bases and J shed 7 bases, with 12 bases lying between them. The CDR3 is 13 amino acids.

As to this clone: Other DNA sequences from this sample encode an identical CDR3 as well. The chain combines TRBV11-2 with TRBJ2-2; the D is unclear. The CDR3 is made up of 13 amino acids. V was trimmed by 3 bases and J by 0 bases, leaving 2 bases between them. The V gene's germline CDR1 is SGHAT and CDR2 FQNNGV. This chain's CDR3 is CASSFTNTGELFF. The CDR3, as DNA: TGTGCCAGCAGCTTCACGAACACCGGGGAGCTGTTTTTT.

The J gene is TRBJ1-1, the V gene TRBV24-1, with D hard to call. The germline gives CDR1 KGHDR, CDR2 SFDVKD. This CDR3 region has 13 residues. The ends were cut back, 5 bases at V and 4 bases at J, with 10 bases in the middle. CDR3 protein: CATSVEGRTEAFF. CDR3 in DNA: TGTGCCACCAGTGTTGAGGGCCGCACTGAAGCTTTCTTT.

The V gene is TRBV3-1 (or the pseudogene TRBV3-2), the J gene TRBJ2-1, with 8 bases aligning to TRBD2. In germline, CDR1 is LGHDT, CDR2 YNNKEL (reference sequence). This CDR3 contains 12 residues. V was pared by 3 bases and J by 9 bases, with 1 base of the junction left unmatched. The CDR3 here is CASSHTSGEQFF. DNA for the CDR3: TGTGCCAGCAGCCATACTAGCGGTGAGCAGTTCTTC.

The genes are TRBV9 and TRBJ1-1; D perhaps matches TRBD1 (5 bases). Looked up from germline, CDR1 is SGDLS and CDR2 is YYNGEE. Between the trimmed V and J ends, which lost 0 bases and 6 bases, there was a span of 9 bases. CDR3 length equals 13 residues. The CDR3 coding sequence is TGTGCCAGCAGCGTAGCAGGGTCGGCTGAAGCTTTCTTT. Protein: CASSVAGSAEAFF.

CDR3 sequence: CASSYSVYNEQFF. CDR3 in DNA: TGTGCCAGCAGTTATTCGGTGTACAATGAGCAGTTCTTC. The chain combines TRBV6-5 with TRBJ2-1; D unresolved. Trimming stripped 3 bases from V and 4 bases from J, with 7 bases between. The length of the CDR3 is 13 residues. Germline CDR1 is MNHEY and CDR2 is SVGAGI.

This chain joins TRBV5-4 and TRBJ1-6; 8 bases match TRBD1. CDR3 length: 15 residues. V dropped 4 bases and J dropped 7; count of bases not matched to a gene: 7. Germline V CDR1 and CDR2: SGHNT, YYREEE (reference sequence). The CDR3 reads CASSRGQANNSPLHF. Written as DNA, the CDR3 is TGTGCCAGCAGCCGGGGACAGGCGAACAATTCACCCCTCCACTTT.

CDR3 sequence reads: CASSTRSGSTGANVLTF. CDR3 nucleotides: TGTGCCAGCAGCACCCGGTCGGGATCTACTGGGGCCAACGTCCTGACTTTC. The chain is built from TRBV7-3 and TRBJ2-6, with D possibly matching TRBD2 (5 bases). CDR1 is SGHTA and CDR2 is FQGTGA in the germline V gene. The CDR3 is made up of 17 amino acids. V was shortened by 5 bases and J by 2 bases, with 16 bases between the two germline ends. The full variable domain, in which reference TRBV7-3 and TRBJ2-6 provide the parts outside the CDR3, is GAGVSQTPSNKVTEKGKYVELRCDPISGHTALYWYRQSLGQGPEFLIYFQGTGAADDSGLPNDRFFAVRPEGSVSTLKIQRTERGDSAVYLCASSTRSGSTGANVLTFGAGSRLTVL.

The chain couples TRBV28 to TRBJ1-2; 10 bases are a match to TRBD1. CDR3 length: 14 residues. The ends lost 2 bases at V and 4 bases at J; junction bases unmatched: 1. The germline CDR1 and CDR2 sequences are MDHEN and SYDVKM. CDR3 sequence reads: CASSLGDRGYGYTF. CDR3 DNA: TGTGCCAGCAGTTTAGGGGACAGGGGCTATGGCTACACCTTC.

The chain uses TRBV30 and TRBJ1-6, with a tentative D call TRBD1 (6 bases). V shed 1 base and J shed 8 bases, with 21 bases lying between them. The CDR3 totals 17 residues. CDR1 and CDR2 (germline): GTSNPN, SVGIG (reference sequence). Written as DNA, the CDR3 is TGTGCCTGGAGTGCCCCGATAAAACAGGGTCGGTATTCACCCCTCCACTTT. This gives the protein CAWSAPIKQGRYSPLHF. The whole variable domain, remainder taken from reference TRBV30 and TRBJ1-6, is SQTIHQWPATLVQPVGSPLSLECTVEGTSNPNLYWYRQAAGRGLQLLFYSVGIGQISSEVPQNLSASRPQDRQFILSSKKLLLSDSGFYLCAWSAPIKQGRYSPLHFGNGTRLTVT.

The rearrangement joins TRBV18 to TRBJ2-3, with TRBD2 identical over 8 bases. Losses at the gene ends were 3 bases for V and 1 base for J; bases not matched to a gene: 6. The germline gives CDR1 KGHSH, CDR2 LQKENI. The CDR3 is 16 amino acids. CDR3 nucleotide sequence: TGTGCCAGCTCACCCCGACTAGCGCCCCGCACAGATACGCAGTATTTT. This translates into CASSPRLAPRTDTQYF.

The chain has TRBV28 and TRBJ1-5; D gene unclear. Germline V gives CDR1 MDHEN, CDR2 SYDVKM. Trimming removed 5 bases at V and 3 bases at J, with 17 bases between. The CDR3 has 16 amino acids. The CDR3: CASSQSGLFPNQPQHF. CDR3 coding DNA: TGTGCCAGCAGTCAATCCGGTCTATTTCCCAATCAGCCCCAGCATTTT.

V gene TRBV7-9 combines with J gene TRBJ1-3; tentative D call: TRBD1 (6 bases). This CDR3 has 16 amino acids. Trimming shortened V by 4 bases and J by 0 bases, and 13 bases separated the two germline ends. Germline CDR1 reads SEHNR; CDR2 reads FQNEAQ (reference sequence). CDR3 nucleotides: TGTGCCAGCAGCTCGGACAGAACCCCCTCTGGAAACACCATATATTTT. As protein: CASSSDRTPSGNTIYF.

The V and J genes are TRBV27 and TRBJ2-1, with D maybe TRBD1 (5 bases). CDR3 length: 15 residues. V dropped 7 bases and J dropped 2 bases, with 15 bases sitting between them. Germline V CDR1 and CDR2: MNHEY, SMNVEV (reference sequence). The chain's CDR3 is CASTLSGPTYNEQFF. The CDR3 DNA is TGTGCCAGCACCCTTTCAGGGCCTACCTACAATGAGCAGTTCTTC.

V is TRBV10-1 and J is TRBJ1-4; tentative D call: TRBD1 (5 bases). There are 15 residues in the CDR3. V lost 3 bases and J 3 bases, leaving 11 bases between the germline ends. Germline-derived CDR1 and CDR2 are WNHNN and SYGVQD (reference sequence). The CDR3 DNA sequence: TGCGCCAGCAGTGACCCAGGGAGGGCTAATGAAAAACTGTTTTTT. Translation: CASSDPGRANEKLFF.